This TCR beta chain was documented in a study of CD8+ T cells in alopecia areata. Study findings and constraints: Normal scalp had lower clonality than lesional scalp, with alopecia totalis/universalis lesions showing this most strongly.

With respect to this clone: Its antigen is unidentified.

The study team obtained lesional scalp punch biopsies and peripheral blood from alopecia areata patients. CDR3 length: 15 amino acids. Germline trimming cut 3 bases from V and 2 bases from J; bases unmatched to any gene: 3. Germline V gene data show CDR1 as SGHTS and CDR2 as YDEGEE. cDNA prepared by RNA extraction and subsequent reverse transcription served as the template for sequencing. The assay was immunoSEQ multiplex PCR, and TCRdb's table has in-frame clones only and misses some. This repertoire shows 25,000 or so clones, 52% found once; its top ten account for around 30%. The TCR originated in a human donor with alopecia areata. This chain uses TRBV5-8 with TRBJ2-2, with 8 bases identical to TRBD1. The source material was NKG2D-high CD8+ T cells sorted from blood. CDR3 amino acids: CASSWGQVNTGELFF. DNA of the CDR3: TGTGCCAGCAGCTGGGGACAGGTTAACACCGGGGAGCTGTTTTTT.